This paragraph reports one TCR beta chain. Its antigen remains unknown. This entry belongs to a study of cytomegalovirus exposure and HLA in healthy donors. Study-level points and caveats: The likely origin of a cluster of highly shared sequence variants was a sequencing artifact. Accurate prediction of HLA-A and HLA-B alleles (for most subjects) was reportedly achieved from TCR beta sequences. Highest at DRB1 and lowest at HLA-C, TCR association rates differed among HLA loci in a later analysis.

The PCR made use of 60 Vbeta and 13 Jbeta primers. This table comes from immunoSEQ multiplex PCR, and its TCRdb copy is limited to in-frame clones, with some not included. The sample includes under 250,000 clones, roughly 85% of them seen just once. V dropped 1 base and J dropped 2; count of bases not matched to a gene: 7. The CDR3 consists of 18 residues. The V gene's germline CDR1 is LGHNA and CDR2 YNFKEQ. This TCR was sampled from a male donor in good health and CMV-seronegative. Sequencing input: PBMCs. The V call is TRBV4-2, the J call TRBJ2-1, with 11 bases lining up with TRBD2. In nucleotides, the CDR3 is TGTGCCAGCAGCCAAGTTTCGGGACTAGCGGATCCCTACAATGAGCAGTTCTTC. Protein product: CASSQVSGLADPYNEQFF.